The 32 T cell receptor beta chains below were found in one sample sequenced in a study of Ad26.COV2.S vaccination and SARS-CoV-2 variants. The treatment here: over 15 received Ad26.COV2.S at low or high dose, single or two shots; five or six received placebo; per-sample allocation not given. Vaccine and placebo recipients were sampled on day 63 after the first injection. Generated by immunoSEQ multiplex PCR, the TCRdb table keeps only in-frame clones and is missing some. The data show some 480,000 clones, 87% seen once. The material sequenced was peripheral blood, taken in a trial of Ad26.COV2.S vaccine versus placebo. Receptors were obtained from a person aged 18 to 65 who received the Ad26.COV2.S COVID-19 vaccine or a placebo.

V gene TRBV5-4 combines with J gene TRBJ2-1; D not certain. The CDR3 sequence is 13 residues long. Germline lookup yields CDR1 SGHNT and CDR2 YYREEE (reference sequence). V lost 0 bases to trimming and J lost 9 bases, with 10 bases between them. CDR3 coding DNA: TGTGCCAGCAGCTTGGTTCGGGCCAGTGAGCAGTTCTTC. Protein: CASSLVRASEQFF.

The chain recombines TRBV28 with TRBJ1-1; D perhaps matches TRBD1 (5 bases). Looked up from germline, CDR1 is MDHEN and CDR2 is SYDVKM. V lost 5 bases, J lost 3 bases, and 13 bases lay in between. The CDR3 is made up of 14 amino acids. The DNA of the CDR3 is TGTGCCAGCAGTAAGATGGGGCCCTACACTGAAGCTTTCTTT. Translation: CASSKMGPYTEAFF.

This chain links TRBV7-2 with TRBJ2-7; the D is unclear. The CDR3 covers 14 residues. CDR1 is SGHTA and CDR2 is FQGNSA in the germline V gene. Trimming removed 5 bases at V and 7 bases at J, with 18 bases between. The CDR3 region is CASSPRTGLMEQYF. Here the CDR3 DNA reads TGTGCCAGCAGCCCCCGGACCGGCCTGATGGAGCAGTACTTC.

The chain is built from TRBV19 and TRBJ2-3, with 7 nucleotides matching TRBD2. The V gene end was trimmed by 7 bases and the J gene end by 1 base; junction bases not matched to a gene: 14. The CDR3 runs 17 residues. The germline V gene has CDR1 LNHDA and CDR2 SQIVND (reference sequence). CDR3 protein: CASTPAGYRGGTDTQYF. The CDR3 nucleotides read TGTGCCAGTACCCCCGCTGGATACCGGGGGGGCACAGATACGCAGTATTTT.

This chain connects TRBV6-2 or TRBV6-3 to TRBJ2-1; TRBD2 agrees at 12 bases. J lost 4 bases, V lost 5 bases, and 3 bases had no gene match. There are 15 residues in the CDR3. Germline loops: CDR1 MNHEY, CDR2 SVGEGT. In DNA, the CDR3 is TGTGCCAGCAGTCTTCTAGCGGGAGGGTACAATGAGCAGTTCTTC. Protein: CASSLLAGGYNEQFF.

This chain connects TRBV5-3 to TRBJ1-3, with 7 bases matching TRBD1. TRBV5-3 is designated an ORF whose function remains uncertain. CDR3 size: 15 residues. J gave up 0 bases and V 6 bases, and 6 bases lay outside the gene matches. CDR3 in DNA: TGTGCCAGAATAGAGCAGGGGGTCTCTGGAAACACCATATATTTT. It yields the protein CARIEQGVSGNTIYF.

The V gene is TRBV19, the J gene TRBJ2-1, with D perhaps being TRBD1 or TRBD2 (6 bases each). The germline V gene encodes CDR1 LNHDA and CDR2 SQIVND (reference sequence). The CDR3 loop spans 15 amino acids. Trimming removed 5 bases at V and 3 bases at J, with 14 bases between. The CDR3 DNA is TGTGCCAGTAGTTCAATCGGAGGGGGCTACAATGAGCAGTTCTTC. As protein: CASSSIGGGYNEQFF. Complete variable domain (other parts from reference TRBV19 and TRBJ2-1): DGGITQSPKYLFRKEGQNVTLSCEQNLNHDAMYWYRQDPGQGLRLIYYSQIVNDFQKGDIAEGYSVSREKKESFPLTVTSAQKNPTAFYLCASSSIGGGYNEQFFGPGTRLTVL.

The chain employs TRBV6-5 and TRBJ2-5; 8 positions agree with TRBD1. CDR1 and CDR2 from the germline V gene are MNHEY and SVGAGI. The CDR3 is 14 residues long. V was clipped by 5 bases and J by 5 bases; unmatched bases: 7. CDR3 amino acids: CASSRTGQGETQYF. The CDR3, as DNA: TGTGCCAGCAGTAGGACAGGGCAAGGGGAGACCCAGTACTTC.

The rearrangement links TRBV5-8 to TRBJ2-5; 12 nucleotides match TRBD1. Per the germline V gene, CDR1 is SGHTS and CDR2 is YDEGEE. The CDR3 spans 19 residues. V shed 5 bases, J shed 5 bases, and the junction held 19 bases outside the gene matches. CDR3 in amino acids: CASRLPRDRGRGVWETQYF. The CDR3 DNA follows: TGTGCCAGCAGGCTCCCCCGGGACAGGGGGCGAGGGGTTTGGGAGACCCAGTACTTC.

V is TRBV5-1 and J is TRBJ2-1; D unclear. CDR1 is SGHRS, CDR2 YFSETQ, per germline. This CDR3 has 13 amino acids. V shed 0 bases and J shed 5 bases, with 6 bases lying between them. The CDR3 reads CASSLGFNNEQFF. DNA for the CDR3: TGCGCCAGCAGCTTGGGCTTCAACAATGAGCAGTTCTTC.

This chain uses TRBV2 with TRBJ1-5, with a tentative D call TRBD1 (6 bases). The CDR3 sequence is 14 residues long. Germline V lookup: CDR1 SNHLY, CDR2 FYNNEI. Between the trimmed V and J ends, which lost 6 bases and 4 bases, there was a span of 13 bases. CDR3 amino acids: CASSQQGGNQPQHF. The CDR3 region has the DNA TGTGCCAGCAGCCAACAGGGAGGGAATCAGCCCCAGCATTTT.

This chain uses TRBV19 with TRBJ2-1; D is unresolved. The CDR3 runs 16 residues. With 6 bases removed from V and 9 bases from J, the gap between germline ends came to 24 bases. In germline, CDR1 is LNHDA, CDR2 SQIVND (reference sequence). CDR3 in amino acids: CASSLDSGRRLGEQFF. The CDR3 nucleotides read TGTGCCAGTAGCCTCGACTCGGGCCGTCGGCTAGGTGAGCAGTTCTTC. The full variable domain, its missing parts supplied by reference TRBV19 and TRBJ2-1, is DGGITQSPKYLFRKEGQNVTLSCEQNLNHDAMYWYRQDPGQGLRLIYYSQIVNDFQKGDIAEGYSVSREKKESFPLTVTSAQKNPTAFYLCASSLDSGRRLGEQFFGPGTRLTVL.

The rearrangement joins TRBV18 to TRBJ2-5; D not resolved. This CDR3 has 12 amino acids. CDR1 KGHSH and CDR2 LQKENI come from the germline V gene. Trimming pared 6 bases from V and 2 bases from J, leaving 7 bases between. CDR3 in amino acids: CASSAKQETQYF. The CDR3 DNA sequence: TGTGCCAGCTCGGCGAAGCAAGAGACCCAGTACTTC. The complete variable domain, with remaining parts taken from reference TRBV18 and TRBJ2-5, reads NAGVMQNPRHLVRRRGQEARLRCSPMKGHSHVYWYRQLPEEGLKFMVYLQKENIIDESGMPKERFSAEFPKEGPSILRIQQVVRGDSAAYFCASSAKQETQYFGPGTRLLVL.

V is TRBV28 and J is TRBJ1-4; 7 bases line up with TRBD1. Germline V gene data show CDR1 as MDHEN and CDR2 as SYDVKM. The trim removed 5 bases at V and 8 bases at J, leaving 14 bases unmatched. The CDR3 totals 16 residues. The CDR3 DNA reads as TGTGCCAGCAGTCTACTCGGACAGGCTCGGCAGGAAAAACTGTTTTTT. Translated, it gives CASSLLGQARQEKLFF.

This clone appeared a few times. The CDR3 DNA follows: TGTGCCACCAGCAGAGATATGGCAGGAGGGGGTGGCTACACCTTC. Translated, it gives CATSRDMAGGGGYTF. The chain employs TRBV15 and TRBJ1-2; the D gene is possibly TRBD1 (6 bases). Trimming left V 0 bases short and J 7 bases short, with 15 bases between. CDR3 size: 15 residues. From germline, CDR1 is LNHNV and CDR2 YYDKDF (reference sequence).

CDR3 in DNA: TGTGCCAGCAGCCATTTACAGGGCTATGGCTACACCTTC. It encodes CASSHLQGYGYTF. The chain links TRBV14 to TRBJ1-2; maybe TRBD1 (6 bases). The ends were cut back, 3 bases at V and 4 bases at J, with 9 bases in the middle. The CDR3 totals 13 residues. Per the germline V gene, CDR1 is SGHDN and CDR2 is FVKESK.

The rearrangement links TRBV2 to TRBJ2-1; a weak D match, TRBD2 (5 bases). The CDR3 loop spans 17 amino acids. V lost 0 bases to trimming and J lost 0 bases, with 12 bases between them. Germline V gene sequence: CDR1 SNHLY, CDR2 FYNNEI. The CDR3 DNA reads as TGTGCCAGCAGTGAAGCGCGGGCCCTTCGCTCCTACAATGAGCAGTTCTTC. It specifies CASSEARALRSYNEQFF.

The chain joins TRBV7-9 to TRBJ1-1, with unresolved D. This CDR3 contains 13 residues. The V end was cut by 4 bases, the J end by 1 base, with 7 bases between. Germline loops: CDR1 SEHNR, CDR2 FQNEAQ (reference sequence). The CDR3: CASSWEPNTEAFF. The CDR3 DNA is TGTGCCAGCAGCTGGGAGCCGAACACTGAAGCTTTCTTT.

This chain connects TRBV2 to TRBJ1-5; D is ambiguous. Germline V gene data show CDR1 as SNHLY and CDR2 as FYNNEI. CDR3 size: 15 residues. Trimming removed 6 bases from V and 2 bases from J, with 14 bases in between. Here the CDR3 DNA reads TGTGCCAGCAGACGAGGGAGGGAAGGCAATCAGCCCCAGCATTTT. Residues: CASRRGREGNQPQHF.

The chain has TRBV19 and TRBJ1-2; TRBD1 matches at 8 bases. V lost 9 bases, J lost 7 bases, and 19 bases stayed unmatched. The CDR3 sequence is 16 residues long. From germline, CDR1 is LNHDA and CDR2 SQIVND (reference sequence). The CDR3 DNA sequence: TGTGCCAGCCACAGATCGAGAGGACAGGGAGGTGGTGGCTACACCTTC. Protein product: CASHRSRGQGGGGYTF.

The V and J genes are TRBV3-1 (or the pseudogene TRBV3-2) and TRBJ2-2; 11 nucleotides match TRBD2. V gave up 3 bases and J gave up 4 bases; unmatched junction bases: 1. Germline V gene sequence: CDR1 LGHDT, CDR2 YNNKEL (reference sequence). This CDR3 comprises 15 residues. As DNA, the CDR3 is TGTGCCAGCAGCCAGGGACTAGCGGCCACCGGGGAGCTGTTTTTT. Amino acids: CASSQGLAATGELFF.

The genes are TRBV28 and TRBJ1-1; 7 bases map to TRBD1. Germline CDR1 is MDHEN and CDR2 is SYDVKM. The CDR3 sequence is 13 residues long. J gave up 4 bases and V 6 bases, and 5 bases lay outside the gene matches. The CDR3 sequence is CASRQNRGTEAFF. The CDR3 DNA reads as TGTGCCAGCAGACAGAACAGGGGCACTGAAGCTTTCTTT.

The chain joins TRBV18 to TRBJ1-1; TRBD1 is a possible D gene (6 bases). The germline gives CDR1 KGHSH, CDR2 LQKENI. Trimming removed 4 bases from V and 7 bases from J, with 13 bases in between. CDR3 length: 13 amino acids. The CDR3 coding sequence is TGTGCCAGCTCACAGGACAGATTAATTGAAGCTTTCTTT. It specifies CASSQDRLIEAFF.

The chain uses TRBV7-2 and TRBJ2-7, with unresolved D. V was shortened by 4 bases and J by 5 bases, with 6 bases between the two germline ends. Germline values: CDR1 SGHTA, CDR2 FQGNSA. The CDR3 contains 11 residues. Here the CDR3 reads CASSSYDEQYF. The CDR3 DNA sequence: TGTGCCAGCAGCTCCTACGACGAGCAGTACTTC.

The V and J genes are TRBV7-9 and TRBJ1-4; D is ambiguous. In germline, CDR1 is SEHNR, CDR2 FQNEAQ (reference sequence). Trimming shortened V by 5 bases and J by 11 bases, and 9 bases separated the two germline ends. This CDR3 is built from 11 residues. For the CDR3, the DNA is TGTGCCAGCAGCCGTGGGTATAAACTGTTTTTT. It codes for CASSRGYKLFF.

This clone was recorded a few times. The chain carries TRBV19 and TRBJ1-1; D is uncertain. The CDR3 covers 14 residues. From germline, CDR1 is LNHDA and CDR2 SQIVND (reference sequence). V lost 5 bases, J lost 1 base, and 11 bases lay in between. This CDR3 reads CASSAGGWNTEAFF. The CDR3 region has the DNA TGTGCCAGTAGTGCCGGTGGGTGGAACACTGAAGCTTTCTTT.

This sequence joins TRBV7-3 and TRBJ2-1, with D hard to call. Per the germline V gene, CDR1 is SGHTA and CDR2 is FQGTGA. This CDR3 spans 14 amino acids. The V end lost 1 base, the J end lost 4 bases, and 8 bases lay between the germline ends. The CDR3 sequence is CASSLRPEYNEQFF. The CDR3 nucleotides read TGTGCCAGCAGCTTAAGACCGGAATACAATGAGCAGTTCTTC.

The chain joins TRBV30 to TRBJ2-7; D gene ambiguous. The CDR3 is made up of 12 amino acids. V lost 4 bases and J 6 bases, leaving 13 bases between the germline ends. CDR1 and CDR2 from the germline V gene are GTSNPN and SVGIG (reference sequence). CDR3 sequence reads: CAWTPDVGEQYF. CDR3 bases: TGTGCCTGGACGCCGGATGTGGGCGAGCAGTACTTC.

This sequence joins TRBV6-6 and TRBJ2-5; 7 bases map to TRBD1. CDR1 and CDR2 (germline): MNHNY, SVGAGI (reference sequence). The junction had 10 bases not matched to a gene; V was cut back by 7 bases and J by 5 bases. The CDR3 loop spans 14 amino acids. CDR3 protein: CASTTPTGDETQYF. The CDR3 coding sequence is TGTGCCAGCACCACCCCAACAGGGGACGAGACCCAGTACTTC.

The chain employs TRBV5-1 and TRBJ2-7, with 8 bases fitting TRBD1. Trimming took 5 bases from V and 6 from J; bases not matched to a gene: 16. CDR3 length: 16 residues. Germline V CDR1 and CDR2: SGHRS, YFSETQ. The CDR3 is CASRRTQGATSGEQYF. DNA of the CDR3: TGCGCCAGCAGACGAACGCAGGGGGCGACGTCGGGCGAGCAGTACTTC.

This CDR3 is CASKETQNTEAFF. The CDR3 region has the DNA TGTGCCAGTAAAGAGACTCAGAACACTGAAGCTTTCTTT. The chain recombines TRBV19 with TRBJ1-1; D is unresolved. Trimming left V 7 bases short and J 1 base short, with 10 bases between. This CDR3 spans 13 amino acids. CDR1 is LNHDA and CDR2 is SQIVND in the germline V gene (reference sequence).

The CDR3 here is CASSTYPGSYNEQFF. CDR3 bases: TGTGCCAGCAGCACCTACCCAGGGTCCTACAATGAGCAGTTCTTC. The chain uses TRBV28 and TRBJ2-1, with D perhaps matching TRBD1 (5 bases). With 6 bases removed from V and 1 base from J, the gap between germline ends came to 13 bases. The CDR3 loop spans 15 amino acids. Germline V gene sequence: CDR1 MDHEN, CDR2 SYDVKM.